Each of the 7 T cell receptor beta chains below was sequenced from the same sample in a study of blood T cell repertoires in COVID-19 (dated by TCRdb to 2018 to 2021). Library creation used the immunoSEQ multiplex PCR assay. TCRdb re-hosts the immuneACCESS table, in-frame sequences only. Its copies lack some clones; in the studies checked, an unresolved V gene accounts for under half of them, and the cause for the rest is not known. The sample table holds over 90,000 clones, of which 75% to 95% were seen once. Of the sample, about 5.5% is held by the ten largest clones. Source material: peripheral blood. The receptors shown here come from a man aged 45-65 years with acute or convalescent COVID-19.

The chain is built from TRBV7-2 and TRBJ2-1, with D possibly TRBD2 on 5 matching bases. This CDR3 contains 15 residues. The germline CDR1 and CDR2 sequences are SGHTA and FQGNSA. Deletions cut 6 bases from V and 4 bases from J, with 16 bases between. This CDR3 is CASSKGGPVYNEQFF. CDR3 DNA: TGTGCCAGCAGTAAAGGAGGACCAGTTTACAATGAGCAGTTCTTC.

This clone was observed a few times. V gene TRBV12-3 or TRBV12-4 combines with J gene TRBJ1-1, with unresolved D. CDR3 length: 13 amino acids. The V and J ends lost 2 bases and 4 bases respectively, with 8 bases between them. For the CDR3, the DNA is TGTGCCAGCAGTTTACAGGTCTCCACTGAAGCTTTCTTT. Residues: CASSLQVSTEAFF.

The chain is built from TRBV6-5 and TRBJ1-6, with D tentatively TRBD1 (6 bases). The V gene's germline CDR1 is MNHEY and CDR2 SVGAGI. V lost 0 bases to trimming and J lost 7 bases, with 13 bases between them. This CDR3 is 16 amino acids long. The CDR3 spells CASSYSPGTLNSPLHF. The DNA for the CDR3 is TGTGCCAGCAGTTACTCTCCCGGGACACTAAATTCACCCCTCCACTTT.

The chain uses TRBV6-2 or TRBV6-3 and TRBJ1-5; the D gene is possibly TRBD1 (6 bases). Germline CDR1 is MNHEY and CDR2 is SVGEGT. V was trimmed by 5 bases and J by 3 bases, leaving 11 bases between them. This CDR3 comprises 14 residues. The CDR3 sequence is CASSPGHFNQPQHF. In nucleotides, the CDR3 is TGTGCCAGCAGTCCGGGACACTTCAATCAGCCCCAGCATTTT.

The chain employs TRBV9 and TRBJ2-2; weak D call: TRBD1 (6 bases). There are 15 residues in the CDR3. Germline CDR1 and CDR2: SGDLS and YYNGEE. V shed 7 bases and J shed 4 bases, with 17 bases lying between them. CDR3 DNA: TGTGCCAGCGGGGCAGGAACAGGGCTCACCGGGGAGCTGTTTTTT. Its protein product is CASGAGTGLTGELFF.

The gene calls are TRBV11-2 and TRBJ1-2; TRBD1 agrees at 10 bases. The CDR3 length is 16 residues. From germline, CDR1 is SGHAT and CDR2 FQNNGV. The V gene end was trimmed by 5 bases and the J gene end by 5 bases; junction bases not matched to a gene: 11. DNA for the CDR3: TGTGCCAGCAGCAGCACGGGGACAGGGGCGTTATATGGCTACACCTTC. It yields the protein CASSSTGTGALYGYTF.

V gene TRBV19 combines with J gene TRBJ2-3, with D perhaps matching TRBD2 (6 bases). V gave up 5 bases and J gave up 2 bases, with 17 bases separating them. This CDR3 has 16 amino acids. Germline V lookup: CDR1 LNHDA, CDR2 SQIVND (reference sequence). The CDR3 sequence is CASSQERAFITDTQYF. CDR3 coding DNA: TGTGCCAGTAGTCAAGAGCGGGCCTTTATCACAGATACGCAGTATTTT.